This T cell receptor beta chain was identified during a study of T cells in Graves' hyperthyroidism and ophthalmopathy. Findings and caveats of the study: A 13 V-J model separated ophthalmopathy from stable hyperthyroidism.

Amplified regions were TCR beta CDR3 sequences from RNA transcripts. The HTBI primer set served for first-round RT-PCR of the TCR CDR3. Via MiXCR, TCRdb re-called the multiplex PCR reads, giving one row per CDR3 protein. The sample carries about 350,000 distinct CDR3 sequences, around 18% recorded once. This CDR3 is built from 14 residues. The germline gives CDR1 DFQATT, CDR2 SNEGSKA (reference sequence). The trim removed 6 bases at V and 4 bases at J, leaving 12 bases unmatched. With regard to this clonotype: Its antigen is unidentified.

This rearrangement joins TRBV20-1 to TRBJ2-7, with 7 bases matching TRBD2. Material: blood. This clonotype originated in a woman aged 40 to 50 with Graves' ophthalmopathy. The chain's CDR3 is CSATGRGLLYEQYF. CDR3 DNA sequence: TGCAGTGCAACGGGGAGGGGACTACTTTACGAGCAGTACTTC.